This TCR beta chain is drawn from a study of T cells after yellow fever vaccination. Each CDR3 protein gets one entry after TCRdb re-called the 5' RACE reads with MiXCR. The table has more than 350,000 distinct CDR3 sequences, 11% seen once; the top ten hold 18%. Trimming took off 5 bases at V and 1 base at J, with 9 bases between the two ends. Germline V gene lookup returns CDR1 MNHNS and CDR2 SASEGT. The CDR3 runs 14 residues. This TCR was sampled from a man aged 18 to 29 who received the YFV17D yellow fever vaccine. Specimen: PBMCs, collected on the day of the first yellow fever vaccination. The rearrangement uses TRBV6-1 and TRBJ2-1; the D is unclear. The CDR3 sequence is CASSPSRSYNEQFF. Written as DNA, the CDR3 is TGTGCCAGCAGTCCGTCCCGGTCCTACAATGAGCAGTTCTTC.